This is a list of T cell receptor beta chains from one sample in a study of blood T cells in healthy people across ages. TCRdb ran MiXCR on the 5' RACE reads and lists one entry per CDR3 protein. The sample lists around 800,000 distinct CDR3 sequences, 20% to 30% occurring once. In addition, the sample was reused for a study of T cells of mothers and their children.

The sequencing input was blood. The receptors shown here come from a boy younger than 18 in good health. The CDR3 runs from the conserved cysteine through the conserved F or W. D genes are given only for firm matches. A row's size may be missing; if present it is once, few, many or a size class.

D gene	V gene	CDR3 length	clone size	J gene	CDR3 DNA	CDR3 protein
.	TRBV6-6	15	few	TRBJ1-4	TGTGCCAGCAGCCAAGGATGGACAACTAATGAAAAACTGTTTTTT	CASSQGWTTNEKLFF
.	TRBV6-5	14	.	TRBJ1-2	TGTGCCAGCAGTCCCCGCCCAGGCTCGGATGGCTACACCTTC	CASSPRPGSDGYTF
.	TRBV20-1	13	.	TRBJ2-7	TGCAGTGCTAGAGGGGGGCTTCACTACGAGCAGTACTTC	CSARGGLHYEQYF
.	TRBV5-1	14	.	TRBJ2-5	TGCGCCAGCAGCTTGGCCAGGAACAGGGAGGAGCAGTACTTC	CASSLARNREEQYF
.	TRBV6-6	13	few	TRBJ2-7	TGTGCCAGCAGTAGCCTCCCCTCCCACGAGCAGTACTTC	CASSSLPSHEQYF
.	TRBV7-9	14	.	TRBJ2-4	TGTGCCAGCAGCCGAGGACAGACCGAAAACATTCAGTACTTC	CASSRGQTENIQYF
.	TRBV5-1	16	.	TRBJ1-1	TGCGCCAGCAGCCCCTCGTGGACAAAGTTGGAGACTGAAGCTTTCTTT	CASSPSWTKLETEAFF
.	TRBV7-2	14	.	TRBJ1-1	TGTGCCAGCAGCTTTTCACATTCGAACACTGAAGCTTTCTTT	CASSFSHSNTEAFF
.	TRBV2	14	few	TRBJ2-1	TGTGCCAGCAGGGACAGCGACTCATACAATGAGCAGTTCTTC	CASRDSDSYNEQFF
.	TRBV4-1	15	many	TRBJ2-5	TGCGCCAGCAGCCAAGGGACTTCACCCCAAGAGACCCAGTACTTC	CASSQGTSPQETQYF
.	TRBV4-2	14	few	TRBJ1-1	TGTGCCAGCAGGCCCTCGGGGGAGGGAACTGAAGCTTTCTTT	CASRPSGEGTEAFF
.	TRBV7-2	15	.	TRBJ2-7	TGTGCCAGCAGCTTAGTAGGGGCATTCGATTACGAGCAGTACTTC	CASSLVGAFDYEQYF
TRBD1	TRBV10-3	13	few	TRBJ1-2	TGTGCCACCGCCGGGACAGCCTTCTATGGCTACACCTTC	CATAGTAFYGYTF
.	TRBV20-1	14	few	TRBJ2-2	TGCAGTGCTAGAGATTCGGAGAACACCGGGGAGCTGTTTTTT	CSARDSENTGELFF
TRBD1	TRBV20-1	15	few	TRBJ2-7	TGCAGTGCTAGCCGGTTTCGGGACAGGGGATACGAGCAGTACTTC	CSASRFRDRGYEQYF
TRBD2	TRBV12-3/TRBV12-4	14	.	TRBJ2-1	TGTGCCGGCATAGCGGGGGACACCTACAATGAGCAGTTCTTC	CAGIAGDTYNEQFF
TRBD1	TRBV5-5	15	.	TRBJ2-7	TGTGCCAGCAGCTCCCGACAGGGGGTCTCCTACGAGCAGTACTTC	CASSSRQGVSYEQYF
.	TRBV12-3/TRBV12-4	16	.	TRBJ2-5	TGTGCCAGCAGCCCACAGGGTAGAGGGACGGCCGAGACCCAGTACTTC	CASSPQGRGTAETQYF
.	TRBV28	13	few	TRBJ1-1	TGTGCCAGCAGTTTACTGGCCGGCGCTGAAGCTTTCTTT	CASSLLAGAEAFF
.	TRBV10-1	14	.	TRBJ2-5	TGCGCCAGCAGTGAAGGGGCCCCGGAAGGGACCCAGTACTTC	CASSEGAPEGTQYF
.	TRBV29-1	12	.	TRBJ2-1	TGCAGCTTTGGCAGAGTCTCAGGGGAGCAGTTCTTC	CSFGRVSGEQFF
.	TRBV14	13	.	TRBJ2-3	TGTGCCAGCAGCCAAAACGCCGGAGATACGCAGTATTTT	CASSQNAGDTQYF
.	TRBV12-3/TRBV12-4	16	.	TRBJ1-6	TGTGCCAGCAGTCAAGCCAGGGGAGTGAAAAATTCACCCCTCCACTTT	CASSQARGVKNSPLHF
TRBD2	TRBV4-1	14	few	TRBJ2-5	TGCGCCACGAGGGCTAGCGGGGGAAAGGAGACCCAGTACTTC	CATRASGGKETQYF
.	TRBV5-1	12	few	TRBJ2-2	TGCGCCAGCAACGAGAACACCGGGGAGCTGTTTTTT	CASNENTGELFF
TRBD1	TRBV20-1	15	few	TRBJ1-2	TGCAGTGCTAGAGCTCTGGGGACAGGGGGACGGGGCTACACCTTC	CSARALGTGGRGYTF
TRBD1	TRBV29-1	13	few	TRBJ2-7	TGCAGCGTTATAGGGGACAGTGGGGGCGAGCAGTACTTC	CSVIGDSGGEQYF
.	TRBV20-1	13	few	TRBJ1-6	TGCAGTGCTAGAGATCCCCGGGGTTCACCCCTCCACTTT	CSARDPRGSPLHF
.	TRBV20-1	12	few	TRBJ1-6	TGCAGTGCAACCACAGGGAATTCACCCCTCCACTTT	CSATTGNSPLHF
TRBD1	TRBV25-1	14	few	TRBJ1-4	TGTGCCAGCAGCCCCGGGACAGAAGATGAAAAACTGTTTTTT	CASSPGTEDEKLFF
TRBD2	TRBV7-2	16	few	TRBJ2-7	TGTGCCAGCAGCTGGACTAGCGGGGGGTTCGGATACGAGCAGTACTTC	CASSWTSGGFGYEQYF
TRBD1	TRBV10-2	15	few	TRBJ2-6	TGCGCCAGCAGGGCCACAGGGGCTGGGGCCAACGTCCTGACTTTC	CASRATGAGANVLTF
TRBD1	TRBV29-1	11	few	TRBJ1-1	TGCAGCGCCGGGGACAGGGTTGAAGCTTTCTTT	CSAGDRVEAFF
.	TRBV5-1	13	.	TRBJ1-6	TGCGCCAGCAGCTTGGGGGACAATTCACCCCTCCACTTT	CASSLGDNSPLHF
.	TRBV11-2	17	.	TRBJ1-4	TGTGCCAGCAGCCGTACAGGGATCCCTTCAACTAATGAAAAACTGTTTTTT	CASSRTGIPSTNEKLFF
TRBD1	TRBV29-1	14	.	TRBJ1-1	TGCAGCGTTGCCGACCGACAGGGCGTAACTGAAGCTTTCTTT	CSVADRQGVTEAFF
.	TRBV14	17	.	TRBJ1-1	TGTGCCAGCAGCCAAGCCCCCTGGAGGGACAAGGACACTGAAGCTTTCTTT	CASSQAPWRDKDTEAFF
.	TRBV30	13	.	TRBJ2-1	TGTGCCTGGAGCGGGGGAACCTACAATGAGCAGTTCTTC	CAWSGGTYNEQFF
.	TRBV10-3	12	few	TRBJ2-7	TGTGCCATCAGTGATAACACCCACGAGCAGTACTTC	CAISDNTHEQYF
TRBD2	TRBV27	14	.	TRBJ2-1	TGTGCCAGCAGTTTTAGCGGGACACACAATGAGCAGTTCTTC	CASSFSGTHNEQFF
.	TRBV7-6	15	few	TRBJ1-2	TGTGCCAGCAGCTCCTTTCGGGGAGTTGATTATGGCTACACCTTC	CASSSFRGVDYGYTF